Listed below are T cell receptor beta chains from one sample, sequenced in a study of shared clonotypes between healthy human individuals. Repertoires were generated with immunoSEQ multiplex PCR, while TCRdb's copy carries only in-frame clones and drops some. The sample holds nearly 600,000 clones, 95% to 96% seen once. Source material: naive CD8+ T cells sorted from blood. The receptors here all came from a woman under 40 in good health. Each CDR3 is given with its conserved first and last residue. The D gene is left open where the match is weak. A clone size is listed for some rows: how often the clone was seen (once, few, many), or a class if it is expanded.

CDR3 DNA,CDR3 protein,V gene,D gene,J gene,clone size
TGTGCCAGCAGCTCCCTCTGGGGAGTGGGAGATACGCAGTATTTT,CASSSLWGVGDTQYF,TRBV28,.,TRBJ2-3,.
TGTGCCAGCAGTCCTACCAGGGATATGAACTATGGCTACACCTTC,CASSPTRDMNYGYTF,TRBV27,.,TRBJ1-2,.
TGTGCCAGCAGTTTAAACTTTAGGACCGGGGAGCTGTTTTTT,CASSLNFRTGELFF,TRBV28,.,TRBJ2-2,.
TGTGCCAGCAGGCCTCGACAGGACGACAGGCTTCCCTGGGGGGGGTTCGAGCAGTACTTC,CASRPRQDDRLPWGGFEQYF,TRBV28,.,TRBJ2-7,.
TGTGCCAGCAGTGCCCCGGGACAGGGATTTCTTGGAAACACCATATATTTT,CASSAPGQGFLGNTIYF,TRBV2,TRBD1,TRBJ1-3,.
TGTGCCAGCAGCTCCGGTGATACCTACGAGCAGTACTTC,CASSSGDTYEQYF,TRBV11-2,.,TRBJ2-7,.
TGTGCCAGCAGCTCGGGGGTCGAAAACATTCAGTACTTC,CASSSGVENIQYF,TRBV13,.,TRBJ2-4,.
TGTGCCAGCAGTTTAGAAATAGCGGGAGTACTATCCAATGAGCAGTTCTTC,CASSLEIAGVLSNEQFF,TRBV28,TRBD2,TRBJ2-1,.
TGTGCCAGCAGCTTTTACGCAGGGCTGGCTTTCTTT,CASSFYAGLAFF,TRBV11-1,.,TRBJ1-1,once
TGTGCCAGCAGCTTAACAATTGGGGGGACAGGGGAATATCAGCCCCAGCATTTT,CASSLTIGGTGEYQPQHF,TRBV7-6,TRBD1,TRBJ1-5,.
TGTGCCAGCAGTAACGGGCAGGGTGGAACTGAAGCTTTCTTT,CASSNGQGGTEAFF,TRBV2,.,TRBJ1-1,.
TGCAGCGTGACTAGCGGGAGTTCAGATACGCAGTATTTT,CSVTSGSSDTQYF,TRBV29-1,TRBD2,TRBJ2-3,.
TGCGCCAGCAGCCTAGACAGGGGAGGAGAGCAGTACTTC,CASSLDRGGEQYF,TRBV5-1,TRBD1,TRBJ2-7,.
TGTGCCATCAGAGCCCCGGGACCCTCGGGGTCCTACAATGAGCAGTTCTTC,CAIRAPGPSGSYNEQFF,TRBV10-3,.,TRBJ2-1,.
TGTGCCAGCAGGACAGGGAGCTCCTACGAGCAGTACTTC,CASRTGSSYEQYF,TRBV2,TRBD1,TRBJ2-7,.
TGTGCCAGCAGGGCGCGGGAGAGCTCTGGAAACACCATATATTTT,CASRARESSGNTIYF,TRBV27,.,TRBJ1-3,.
TGTGCCAGCAGTACGCTTGGGACGGATGGCTACACCTTC,CASSTLGTDGYTF,TRBV6-6,.,TRBJ1-2,few
TGTGCCAGCAGTTACTCGTCCATCGGGGAGCTGTTTTTT,CASSYSSIGELFF,TRBV6-5,.,TRBJ2-2,.
TGTGCCAGCAGTCTGAGCGGGAGCTCCTACGAGCAGTACTTC,CASSLSGSSYEQYF,TRBV28,TRBD2,TRBJ2-7,.
TGCGCCAGCAGCCTATGGGACAGTACCTACGAGCAGTACTTC,CASSLWDSTYEQYF,TRBV5-1,TRBD1,TRBJ2-7,.
TGTGCCAGCAGCTTAGCTCGAGGACAGCCCCAGCATTTT,CASSLARGQPQHF,TRBV7-9,.,TRBJ1-5,few
TGTGCCAGCAGCGTAGGGGACTACAAAAACGAGCAGTACTTC,CASSVGDYKNEQYF,TRBV9,TRBD2,TRBJ2-7,.
TGTGCCAGCAGCTTAAACGGGGAGGGAATCCAAGAGACCCAGTACTTC,CASSLNGEGIQETQYF,TRBV7-3,TRBD2,TRBJ2-5,.
TGTGCCTGGCGTTTTTCGGGCTCTGAAGCTTTCTTT,CAWRFSGSEAFF,TRBV30,.,TRBJ1-1,.
TGCGCCAGCAGCACGACAGGGGGGCTGCTCTCTGGGGCCAACGTCCTGACTTTC,CASSTTGGLLSGANVLTF,TRBV5-1,TRBD1,TRBJ2-6,.
TGTGCCAGCAACTTCCCCCACAATGAGCAGTTCTTC,CASNFPHNEQFF,TRBV27,.,TRBJ2-1,.
TGTGCCAGCAAGATGGACAGGGTCGGGGAGACCCAGTACTTC,CASKMDRVGETQYF,TRBV28,TRBD1,TRBJ2-5,.
TGCGCCAGCAGCGTAACCGACGGGCCGACGGAAAATACCCAGTACTTC,CASSVTDGPTENTQYF,TRBV4-1,.,TRBJ2-5,.
TGTGCCAGCAGCTGGACTCCGTACAATGAGCAGTTCTTC,CASSWTPYNEQFF,TRBV27,.,TRBJ2-1,.
TGTGCCAGCGGTCCATGGGGCTACACCTTC,CASGPWGYTF,TRBV6-5,.,TRBJ1-2,.
TGCAGCGTTGAAGAGTTCTTTGGGGCCAACGTCCTGACTTTC,CSVEEFFGANVLTF,TRBV29-1,.,TRBJ2-6,.
TGTGCCAGCAGCTCCTCGAGGGACCTGACGGGGGAGCAGTACTTC,CASSSSRDLTGEQYF,TRBV7-8,.,TRBJ2-7,.
TGTGCCAGCAGTTATCGGGACGGAGACTACGAGCAGTACTTC,CASSYRDGDYEQYF,TRBV6-5,.,TRBJ2-7,.
TGTGCCAGCAGTCCGGGACTTTCCTACGAGCAGTACTTC,CASSPGLSYEQYF,TRBV28,.,TRBJ2-7,.
TGTGCCAGCAGTTTACGGGGGGCGCAGGATAATGAAAAACTGTTTTTT,CASSLRGAQDNEKLFF,TRBV28,.,TRBJ1-4,.
TGTGCCAGCAGCCCCTTTTGGGGTGGGGAGGACACTGAAGCTTTCTTT,CASSPFWGGEDTEAFF,TRBV27,.,TRBJ1-1,.
TGTGCCAGCAGCGTAGTGAGTTCGGCAGATACGCAGTATTTT,CASSVVSSADTQYF,TRBV9,.,TRBJ2-3,.
TGTGCCAGCAGTGCTAGCGGGAGTGTCCATGAGCAGTTCTTC,CASSASGSVHEQFF,TRBV2,TRBD2,TRBJ2-1,.
TGTGCCAGCAGCCCGGAGATTATCTATGGCTACACCTTC,CASSPEIIYGYTF,TRBV6-6,.,TRBJ1-2,.
TGCAGCGTTGTCTTTTTGGGGACTGAAGCTTTCTTT,CSVVFLGTEAFF,TRBV29-1,.,TRBJ1-1,.
TGTGCCAGCAGCTTTCTGGGCGTGCTGTTTTTT,CASSFLGVLFF,TRBV5-4,.,TRBJ2-2,.
TGTGCCAGCAGTTACTCCAGCGGGACCCGTGCCTACGAGCAGTACTTC,CASSYSSGTRAYEQYF,TRBV6-5,TRBD2,TRBJ2-7,.
TGTGCCAGCAGCGTAGGCGGAGGGGATACGCAGTATTTT,CASSVGGGDTQYF,TRBV9,.,TRBJ2-3,.
TGTGCCAGCAGCTTGTCTGGGCCACTCAGAGAAACTGAAGCTTTCTTT,CASSLSGPLRETEAFF,TRBV5-6,.,TRBJ1-1,.
TGTGCCAGCAGCGTAGACCCCGGATACGAGCAGTACTTC,CASSVDPGYEQYF,TRBV9,.,TRBJ2-7,few
TGTGCCAGTAGTTACGACAGCGGGAACACTGAAGCTTTCTTT,CASSYDSGNTEAFF,TRBV19,.,TRBJ1-1,.
TGTGCCAGCAGCCAAGAAATTCCTATAGCGGGACCGTCCTACGAGCAGTACTTC,CASSQEIPIAGPSYEQYF,TRBV4-2,TRBD2,TRBJ2-7,.
TGTGCCAGCAGCTCTCCAACGACGGGATTCGGTACGCAGTATTTT,CASSSPTTGFGTQYF,TRBV7-2,.,TRBJ2-3,.
TGCGCCAGCAGTTTATCGACTCGGGGGTTGGGCGAGCAGTTCTTC,CASSLSTRGLGEQFF,TRBV10-2,.,TRBJ2-1,.
TGTGCCAGCAGTTTATCCCAGGGGGAAGCTGGAAACACCATATATTTT,CASSLSQGEAGNTIYF,TRBV27,TRBD1,TRBJ1-3,few
TGCGCCAGCAGCCAACGGACACTAGCGAGCACAGATACGCAGTATTTT,CASSQRTLASTDTQYF,TRBV4-1,TRBD2,TRBJ2-3,.
TGTGCCAGCAGCTTAGCTTGGGCCCCCGGGTACACCTTC,CASSLAWAPGYTF,TRBV7-9,.,TRBJ1-2,.
TGTGCCAGCAGCTTATCTAGCACAGATACGCAGTATTTT,CASSLSSTDTQYF,TRBV7-9,.,TRBJ2-3,.
TGTGCCAGCAGCGTCCAATCAGATACGCAGTATTTT,CASSVQSDTQYF,TRBV9,.,TRBJ2-3,.
TGTGCCAGCAGCTTAGCGGGGACTGAAGCTTTCTTT,CASSLAGTEAFF,TRBV7-6,.,TRBJ1-1,.
TGCGCCAGCAGTGAGTTTAAGGGTTTGGACTACGAGCAGTACTTC,CASSEFKGLDYEQYF,TRBV10-1,.,TRBJ2-7,once
TGTGCCAGCAGCGTAGACGGGGGCCTTCCCGACGAGCAGTACTTC,CASSVDGGLPDEQYF,TRBV9,.,TRBJ2-7,.
TGCAGCGTTGTAGACAACTCCTACGAGCAGTACTTC,CSVVDNSYEQYF,TRBV29-1,.,TRBJ2-7,.